This entry features one T cell receptor (beta chain) sequence. No antigen is known for it. No qualities accompany the bases; no much larger clone lies one base away. Per the germline V gene (reference sequence), LNHDA is the CDR1 and SQIVND is the CDR2. The CDR3 numbers 15 residues from cysteine through phenylalanine. Here the CDR3 DNA is all that survives: 45 bases in frame from base 1. The junction shows trimming of 3 bases on V and 1 base on J, plus 11 bases between the germline ends. For the CD8 naive samples, CD45RO-negative cells were positively selected for CCR7, yielding a CD45RA+CCR7+ population from which TemRA cells were excluded. Healthy HIV-negative adults with no recently reported acute infections or vaccinations were included as donors. Only Caucasian adults living in Nashville, Tennessee, USA were represented among the donors. After blood collection by leukapheresis, PBMCs were isolated using Ficoll-Histopaque density gradient centrifugation and then cryopreserved in the vapor phase of liquid nitrogen. Analytical flow cytometry was used to check the purity and quantity of each magnetically sorted T cell population. Each sorted fraction had its genomic DNA isolated and then quantified by UV absorbance on a Nanodrop 2000c.

This entry is derived from a study of shared clonotypes between healthy human individuals (dated by TCRdb to the early 2020s). Regarding the study in general: A couple of women and a few men aged 18 to 49 years were included in the cohort. Per donor, three plates each were used for CD4 naive and CD4 memory, two for CD8 naive, and one for CD8 memory. To estimate repertoire size and how much clonotype sharing occurs between individuals, the study deeply sequenced the blood TCR repertoires of five or six healthy adults. Different laboratories and diverse techniques were used to prepare libraries and sequence TCR repertoires, to increase sequencing depth and limit assay-specific biases. Per donor, leukapheresis produced somewhere between about 0.94 and 8.9 billion PBMCs. What the study reported, not specific to this receptor: Because the study included only a small number of donors, the genetic and exposure-history diversity represented was limited. Incomplete sequencing was indicated by rarefaction of sorted-subset datasets, despite the large sequencing depth. When four donors were compared, the shared fraction of clonotypes was 5% to 6.5% for naive CD4, over 3% for naive CD8, roughly 2.5% for memory CD4, and 0.4% for memory CD8. Pairwise subsampling led to the expectation that sequencing depth would affect the degree of clonotype sharing among donors. Only blood was sampled, and tissue TCR repertoires likely differ from those in blood. Larger estimated clonotype richness was generally found for naive subsets than for memory subsets. Compared with non-shared clonotypes, clonotypes shared by all four sorted-subset donors had higher generation probabilities.

Using the deep immunoSEQ assay, TCR CDR3 regions were amplified from genomic DNA by multiplex PCR. Extracted genomic DNA from each cell subset was distributed evenly across all wells of several immunoSEQ 96-well plates, and each plate was treated as a replicate. Each replicate PCR for sorted subsets received approximately 220 ng genomic DNA, equal to tens of thousands of T cell genomes. Purified libraries were quantified with a Qubit 3.0 fluorometer, sized on a Bioanalyzer 2100, and re-quantified with the KAPA Library Quantification kit. Every immunoSEQ 96-well plate was sequenced on a separate single-read 150-cycle Illumina NextSeq 550 flow cell. The authors' pipeline ran thus. Because only junctional sequences without quality scores were contained in the immunoSEQ output, filtering matching that applied to full-length reads could not be performed. To assign V/J genes and CDR3, sequences were annotated against IMGT germline references using PyIR, a Python wrapper for IgBLAST v1.9. Reads with weak V/J assignments (E-value above 1e-6), missing CDR3, stop codons, out-of-frame junctions, or ambiguous translated residues were removed. V3J clonotypes were defined by identical inferred V gene, J gene, and CDR3 amino acid sequence. The percentage overlap between two repertoires was calculated by dividing the number of shared unique clonotypes by the size of the smaller repertoire. Three approaches were used to assess repertoire richness: RTK rarefaction, the Chao1 estimator, and Recon v2.1 estimates of unobserved clonotypes. Generation probabilities for all TCRbeta clonotypes obtained by the gDNA method from a handful of donors were computed using OLGA. As stored in TCRdb, this immuneACCESS dataset retains in-frame rearrangements with V and J assigned. A fraction of the clones does not appear; measured against another copy, unresolved V genes explain less than half of the discrepancy, and the remainder lacks a known reason. That table furnishes V, J and clone size, whereas the DNA furnished D and trimming. Within this sample are hundreds of thousands of clones, with about 95% of them counted one time only. The ten largest clones represent about 0.11% of the sample.

This TCR derives from a woman aged 30 to 39 in good health. The chain links TRBV19 with TRBJ2-3; no D gene call is confident. The sequenced material came from naive CD8+ T cells sorted from blood. The meaning of the sample's cell subset or site label: CD45RA+CCR7+. The sequence in DNA is TGTGCCAGTAGTATTGGTCAGAGCCGCACAGATACGCAGTATTTT. Translated, this gives CASSIGQSRTDTQYF.